This T cell receptor (beta chain) was identified in a study of cytomegalovirus exposure and HLA in healthy donors. Whole-study findings and limits: A later analysis found most CMV-associated TCR beta chains apparently HLA-restricted. V segments that were indistinguishable, TRBV6-2 and TRBV6-3 among them, were omitted from analysis. A few CMV-associated chains were confirmed in vitro to be specific for CMV antigens. Cytomegalovirus association was listed for 164 TCR beta chains.

Deletions cut 5 bases from V and 6 bases from J, with 14 bases between. Germline CDR1 is MNHEY and CDR2 is SVGAGI. The CDR3 totals 15 residues. Primers for the PCR totalled 60 Vbeta and 13 Jbeta. Data came from immunoSEQ multiplex PCR; TCRdb stores just in-frame clones and leaves some out. The table lists approximately 100,000 clones, roughly 69% of them singletons. This clone was recorded once. Its antigen is currently unknown. The TCR was taken from a man between 45 and 60 years old in good health and CMV-seropositive. Sequenced sample: PBMCs. The chain carries TRBV6-5 and TRBJ1-6, with D hard to call. DNA of the CDR3: TGTGCCAGCAGTCAGCCCGGGTCAGTTAATTCACCCCTCCACTTT. Translation gives CASSQPGSVNSPLHF.